Sequencing of this TCR beta chain was carried out in a study of identical twins. Study-level points and caveats: Invariant MAIT and iNKT cells may have partly biased zero-insertion analyses.

This clonotype was counted only a few times. Its antigen is not known. Unmatched junction bases numbered 7, after V lost 4 bases and J lost 6 bases. The CDR3 is 14 amino acids. Germline CDR1 reads SQVTM; CDR2 reads ANQGSEA. Template switching added a universal primer site; cDNA carried unique molecular identifiers. TCRdb used MiXCR to reprocess the 5' RACE reads, holding one entry per CDR3 protein. The sample includes 600,000 to 850,000 distinct CDR3 sequences, over 15% of them seen just once. This sample also belongs to another study, concerning T cells expressing NK-cell markers. That work states: Among eight sequenced donors, seven carried HCMV seropositivity while one was seronegative. A handful of donors' CD3+CD56-NKG2C+ cells were dominated by the same clonotypes.

The rearrangement joins TRBV29-1 to TRBJ2-3; 10 bases agree with TRBD2. Sequencing was done on a sample of PBMCs. This receptor was obtained from a woman under 30 in good health. The CDR3 reads CSVALAGDGDTQYF. Here the CDR3 DNA reads TGCAGCGTTGCTCTAGCGGGAGATGGGGATACGCAGTATTTT.